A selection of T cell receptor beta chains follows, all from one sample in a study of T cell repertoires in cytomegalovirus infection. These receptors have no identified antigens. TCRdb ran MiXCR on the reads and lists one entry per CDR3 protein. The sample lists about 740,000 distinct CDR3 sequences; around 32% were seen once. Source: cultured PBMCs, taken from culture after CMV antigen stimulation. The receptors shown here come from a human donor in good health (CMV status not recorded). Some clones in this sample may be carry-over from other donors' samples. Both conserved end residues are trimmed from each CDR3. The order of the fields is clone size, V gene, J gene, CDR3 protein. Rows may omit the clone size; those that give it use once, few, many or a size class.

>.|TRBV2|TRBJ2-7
ASSGNLGELSEQY
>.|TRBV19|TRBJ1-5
ASSTQGTGNQPQH
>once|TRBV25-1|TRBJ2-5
ASIEDKWETQY
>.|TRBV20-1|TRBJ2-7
SASRDGNYEQY
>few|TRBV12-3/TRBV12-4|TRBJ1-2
ASSSPRGQGGYGYT
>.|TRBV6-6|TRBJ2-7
ASTPASGPYEQY
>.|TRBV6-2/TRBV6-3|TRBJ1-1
ASRPLGVRAF
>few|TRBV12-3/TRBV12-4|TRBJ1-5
ASSRDSSTPQH
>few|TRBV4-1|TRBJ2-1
ASSRPSYNEQF
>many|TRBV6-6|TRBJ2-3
ASSYSASTDTQY
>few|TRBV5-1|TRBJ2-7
ASRILQGRSYEQY
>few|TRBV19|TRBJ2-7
ASSIAITEGAYEQY
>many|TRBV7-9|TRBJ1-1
ASSFLGRENTEAF
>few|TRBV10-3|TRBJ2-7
AISASGGEYEQY
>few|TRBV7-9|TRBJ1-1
ASSLNFRGNTEAF
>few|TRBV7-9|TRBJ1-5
ASSTDIQPQH
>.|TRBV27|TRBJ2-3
ASGRTSGTDTQY
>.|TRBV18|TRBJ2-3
ASSRTPGQGPSVDTQY
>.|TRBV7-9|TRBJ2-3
ASSLDSQGQY
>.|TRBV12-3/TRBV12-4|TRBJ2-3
ASSLGVRATDTQY
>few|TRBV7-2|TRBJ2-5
ASNRPERKETQY
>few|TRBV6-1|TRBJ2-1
ATSDRSYNEQF
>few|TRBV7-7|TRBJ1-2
ASSLDETGYGYT
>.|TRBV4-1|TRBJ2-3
ASSQVASGLTDTQY
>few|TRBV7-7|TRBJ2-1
ASSPGTGGGNEQF
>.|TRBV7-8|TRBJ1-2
ASSLVGIQGSLIGYI
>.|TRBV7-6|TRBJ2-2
ASSGGPFMELF
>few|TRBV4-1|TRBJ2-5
ASSQESKAPVL
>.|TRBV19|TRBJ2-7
ASSISGLAVSYEQY
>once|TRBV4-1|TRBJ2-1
ASSGAGDEQF
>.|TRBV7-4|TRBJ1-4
ASSLGGGTKEKLF
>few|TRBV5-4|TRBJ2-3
ASSEVWAGVTQY
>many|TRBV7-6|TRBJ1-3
ASSRLGNTIY
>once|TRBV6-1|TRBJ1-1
ASSEIFGEAF
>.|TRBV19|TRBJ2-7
ASSIAEGGYEQY
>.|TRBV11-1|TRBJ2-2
ASSREYDDTGELF
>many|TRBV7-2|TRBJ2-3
ASSLGVVDTQY
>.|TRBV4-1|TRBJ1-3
ASSQDRGHPGNTIY
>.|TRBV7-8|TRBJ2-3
ASSLAYPQTTDTQY
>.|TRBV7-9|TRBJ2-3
ASSWMGPPADTQY
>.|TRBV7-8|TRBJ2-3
ASSRGLAGLLLDTQY